These 8 T cell receptor beta chains share one sample of origin, sequenced in a study of response to subunit inactivated influenza vaccine. TCRdb analysed the RT-PCR reads with MiXCR anew, one entry per CDR3 protein. The profile covers about 700,000 distinct CDR3 sequences, with roughly 13% appearing a single time and 5.5% to 7% taken by the ten largest. The specimen comprised PBMCs from blood, sampled 14 to 15 days before vaccination. The receptors were gathered from a man aged 50 to 59 who received an inactivated influenza vaccine.

This clonotype was recorded a few times. The V gene is TRBV12-3 or TRBV12-4, the J gene TRBJ2-1, with TRBD2 as a possible D gene (5 bases). Trimming took 7 bases from V and 10 from J, leaving 8 bases between them. The CDR3 is 10 residues long. The CDR3 DNA reads as TGTGCCAGCACCGGAGGCGAGCAGTTCTTC. It encodes CASTGGEQFF.

V is TRBV20-1 and J is TRBJ2-3, with 10 bases fitting TRBD2. The V segment lost 6 bases and the J segment 2 bases; nucleotides outside the gene matches: 11. The CDR3 is 16 residues long. Germline assignment: CDR1 DFQATT and CDR2 SNEGSKA (reference sequence). The DNA of the CDR3 is TGCAGTGCCCCTAGTAGGAGCGGGAGGGCCACAGATACGCAGTATTTT. As protein: CSAPSRSGRATDTQYF.

The chain carries TRBV14 and TRBJ1-2, with D hard to call. The CDR3 is made up of 17 amino acids. V shed 0 bases and J shed 5 bases, with 19 bases lying between them. Germline CDR1 is SGHDN and CDR2 is FVKESK. The CDR3, as DNA: TGTGCCAGCAGCCAAGACGAGTACCGAGGGTTGGTATATGGCTACACCTTC. It encodes CASSQDEYRGLVYGYTF.

This clonotype has more than one count but fewer than ten. The CDR3 reads CASSRDTTNTGELFF. The CDR3 nucleotides are TGTGCCAGCAGCCGGGACACCACGAACACCGGGGAGCTGTTTTTT. The chain employs TRBV2 and TRBJ2-2; perhaps TRBD1 as D (6 bases). CDR1 SNHLY and CDR2 FYNNEI come from the germline V gene. With 6 bases removed from V and 0 bases from J, the gap between germline ends came to 11 bases. This CDR3 spans 15 amino acids.

The chain combines TRBV9 with TRBJ2-7; perhaps TRBD2 as D (5 bases). The CDR3 totals 13 residues. The V gene's germline CDR1 is SGDLS and CDR2 YYNGEE. V was clipped by 0 bases and J by 5 bases, with 9 bases between them. CDR3 sequence reads: CASSVALGNEQYF. CDR3 in DNA: TGTGCCAGCAGCGTAGCACTAGGCAACGAGCAGTACTTC.

This clonotype was seen more than once but under ten times. The J gene is TRBJ2-1, the V gene TRBV6-2 or TRBV6-3, with 8 bases matching TRBD2. This CDR3 comprises 14 residues. The junction had 7 bases not matched to a gene; V was cut back by 5 bases and J by 7 bases. CDR1 is MNHEY, CDR2 SVGEGT, per germline. In nucleotides, the CDR3 is TGTGCCAGCAGTAACCCCGGGGGGGGGAATGAGCAGTTCTTC. Translated: CASSNPGGGNEQFF.

The sample holds a few counts of this clonotype. This sequence joins TRBV7-3 and TRBJ2-3; D might be TRBD2 (6 bases). Germline V gene sequence: CDR1 SGHTA, CDR2 FQGTGA. V was pared by 2 bases and J by 0 bases, with 12 bases between. There are 16 residues in the CDR3. CDR3 residues: CASSLFGGGSTDTQYF. CDR3 bases: TGTGCCAGCAGCTTATTTGGGGGAGGAAGCACAGATACGCAGTATTTT. The full variable domain, in which reference TRBV7-3 and TRBJ2-3 provide the parts outside the CDR3, is GAGVSQTPSNKVTEKGKYVELRCDPISGHTALYWYRQSLGQGPEFLIYFQGTGAADDSGLPNDRFFAVRPEGSVSTLKIQRTERGDSAVYLCASSLFGGGSTDTQYFGPGTRLTVL.

The chain couples TRBV10-3 to TRBJ2-7; D is uncertain. CDR1 and CDR2 (germline): ENHRY, SYGVKD. Between the trimmed V and J ends, which lost 4 bases and 6 bases, there was a span of 10 bases. This CDR3 has 12 residues. CDR3 sequence (DNA): TGTGCCATCAGTGGGCCTGGAAGCGAGCAGTACTTC. It specifies CAISGPGSEQYF.